This T cell receptor beta chain was obtained from a study of circulating CD8 cells and anti-PD-1 response in melanoma. Study-wide context: About 50% of the 13 melanoma patients received first-line anti-PD-1 therapy. Findings and caveats of the study: Only baseline and M1 samples entered the published repertoire comparisons.

The CDR3 consists of 13 residues. V shed 3 bases and J shed 3 bases, with 8 bases lying between them. Germline CDR1 SGHTA, CDR2 FQGNSA. Each library started from around 14 ng of total RNA using the QIAseq Immune Repertoire TCR panel. MiXCR was run by TCRdb on the reads, yielding one entry per CDR3 protein. The sample gives 1,500 to 2,000 distinct CDR3 sequences, more than 6.5% of which show up once; about 7.8% is in the top ten. Live CD3+CD8+TCRalphabeta+ cells were sorted into four subsets by PD-1 and/or TIGIT. This clonotype is medium-sized in the sample. What it recognizes is unknown. The chain has TRBV7-2 and TRBJ1-1; possibly TRBD1 for D (5 bases). The sample in question was CD8+ T cells from PBMCs, obtained at baseline or after one month of anti-PD-1 therapy (not recorded which). This TCR was recovered from a human donor with melanoma. CDR3 bases: TGTGCCAGCAGCTTTCTGGGGGACACTGAAGCTTTCTTT. Translated, it gives CASSFLGDTEAFF.